Here is one T cell receptor (beta chain) with its context. These data are taken from a study of spatial heterogeneity in lung cancer. About the study: Each time, sequencing found more beta-chain sequences than alpha-chain sequences.

The time point: sample taken at primary tumor resection. From tumor, nontumor lung or frozen PBMC, whole RNA was taken unsorted for sequencing. Germline-derived CDR1 and CDR2 are MNHEY and SVGEGT. J gave up 0 bases and V 6 bases, and 8 bases lay outside the gene matches. This CDR3 spans 16 amino acids. One entry per CDR3 protein results from TCRdb running MiXCR on the 5' RACE reads. The data contain around 87,000 distinct CDR3 sequences, about 12% of them singletons. The chain recombines TRBV6-2 or TRBV6-3 with TRBJ2-1, with 7 positions matching TRBD2. The input for sequencing was PBMCs, taken at surgery. This TCR derives from a male donor with early-stage non-small cell lung cancer. Here the CDR3 reads CASSLTSRSSYNEQFF. CDR3 DNA: TGTGCCAGCAGCCTGACTAGCAGGAGCTCCTACAATGAGCAGTTCTTC.